The entry below describes one TCR beta chain. Its antigen is not known. The sample comes from a study of T cells after yellow fever vaccination. Study in general: With SMART-Seq v4 Ultra Low Input, the fractions containing low cell numbers were prepared. Findings and caveats of the study: Booster samples showed a return of most primary-vaccination clones (roughly 95% CD4, around 88% CD8). Though it reached lower strength, the secondary response hit its peak faster, day 5 versus 15.

Production of TCR cDNA was by 5'RACE template switching, which also added a universal primer site and UMIs. MiXCR, run by TCRdb on the 5' RACE reads, gives a single entry per CDR3 protein. The table shows just under 600,000 distinct CDR3 sequences, with approximately 15% occurring only once. Trimming took off 1 base at V and 2 bases at J, with 9 bases between the two ends. Germline V gene data show CDR1 as SGHTA and CDR2 as FQGNSA. The CDR3 spans 15 residues. The chain uses TRBV7-2 and TRBJ2-1, with D possibly matching TRBD2 (5 bases). The specimen comprised PBMCs, sampled on the day of the yellow fever booster vaccination. The receptor was derived from a man aged 25-40 years who received the YFV17D yellow fever vaccine. This chain's CDR3 is CASSLELVAYNEQFF. The CDR3 bases are TGTGCCAGCAGCTTAGAACTAGTTGCCTACAATGAGCAGTTCTTC.